The present T cell receptor beta chain was sequenced within a study of OX40 agonist ivuxolimab in advanced cancers. Notes on this clone: The antigen is unknown.

Trimming left V 5 bases short and J 0 bases short, with 8 bases between. The CDR3 covers 14 residues. Germline loops: CDR1 MGHDK, CDR2 SYGVNS. Study-level points and caveats: Some patients who did not respond also had low normalized T-cell clonal expansion.

Using immunoSEQ multiplex PCR, the repertoire was profiled, and TCRdb retains in-frame clones only, with some absent. Here the sample spans about 51,000 clones, around 82% being singletons. The chain joins TRBV25-1 to TRBJ1-3; D ambiguous. Sequencing was performed on CD4+ or CD8+ T cells sorted from blood, taken in a trial of the OX40 agonist ivuxolimab. This TCR was sampled from an adult with an advanced solid tumor such as melanoma, head and neck, liver or kidney cancer. CDR3 nucleotide sequence: TGTGCCAGCAGTCGGCGGGGCTCTGGAAACACCATATATTTT. This codes for CASSRRGSGNTIYF. Together with reference TRBV25-1 and TRBJ1-3, the CDR3 gives the full variable domain: EADIYQTPRYLVIGTGKKITLECSQTMGHDKMYWYQQDPGMELHLIHYSYGVNSTEKGDLSSESTVSRIRTEHFPLTLESARPSHTSQYLCASSRRGSGNTIYFGEGSWLTVV.